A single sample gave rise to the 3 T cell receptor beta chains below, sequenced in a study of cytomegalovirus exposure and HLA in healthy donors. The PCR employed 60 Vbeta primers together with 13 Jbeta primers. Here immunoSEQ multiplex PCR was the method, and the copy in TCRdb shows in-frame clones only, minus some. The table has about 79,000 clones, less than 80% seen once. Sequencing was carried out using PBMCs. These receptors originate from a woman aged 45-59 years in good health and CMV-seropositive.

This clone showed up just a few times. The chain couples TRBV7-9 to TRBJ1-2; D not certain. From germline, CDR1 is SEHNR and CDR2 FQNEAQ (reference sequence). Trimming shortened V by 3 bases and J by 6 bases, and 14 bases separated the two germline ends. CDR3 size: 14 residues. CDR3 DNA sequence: TGTGCCAGCAGCTTCCAGCGGATCCAACATGGCTACACCTTC. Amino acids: CASSFQRIQHGYTF. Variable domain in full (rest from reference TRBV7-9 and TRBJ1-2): DTGVSQNPRHKITKRGQNVTFRCDPISEHNRLYWYRQTLGQGPEFLTYFQNEAQLEKSRLLSDRFSAERPKGSFSTLEIQRTEQGDSAMYLCASSFQRIQHGYTFGSGTRLTVV.

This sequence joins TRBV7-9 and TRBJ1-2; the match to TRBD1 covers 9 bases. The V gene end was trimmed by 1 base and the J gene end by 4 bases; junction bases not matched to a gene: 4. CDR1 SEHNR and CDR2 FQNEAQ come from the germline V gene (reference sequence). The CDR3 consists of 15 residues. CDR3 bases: TGTGCCAGCAGCTTAGGACAGGGGGGGGCCTATGGCTACACCTTC. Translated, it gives CASSLGQGGAYGYTF.

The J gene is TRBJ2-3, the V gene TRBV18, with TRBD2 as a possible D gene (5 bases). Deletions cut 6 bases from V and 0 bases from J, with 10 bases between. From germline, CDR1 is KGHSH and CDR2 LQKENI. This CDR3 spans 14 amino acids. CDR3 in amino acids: CASSREGSTDTQYF. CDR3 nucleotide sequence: TGTGCCAGCTCGAGAGAGGGAAGCACAGATACGCAGTATTTT.